This section outlines one TCR beta chain sequence together with its context. The data derive from a study of cytomegalovirus exposure and HLA in healthy donors. Primers for the PCR totalled 60 Vbeta and 13 Jbeta. Libraries were prepared by immunoSEQ multiplex PCR; TCRdb keeps only in-frame clonotypes and omits some of them. The sample gives about 180,000 clones, 75% of which show up once; roughly 2.8% is in the top ten. V lost 7 bases, J lost 0 bases, and 13 bases lay in between. Germline-derived CDR1 and CDR2 are SGHTA and FQGNSA. CDR3 length equals 15 residues. V usage is TRBV7-2 and J usage is TRBJ2-1, with D hard to call. Sequences were obtained from PBMCs. The origin of this receptor is a male donor in good health and CMV-seronegative. CDR3: CASKIGGSSYNEQFF. CDR3 DNA: TGTGCCAGCAAAATCGGCGGTAGCTCCTACAATGAGCAGTTCTTC.